This TCR beta chain was sequenced for a study of T cell responses to AZD1222 COVID-19 vaccine. Measured with immunoSEQ multiplex PCR; TCRdb has only the in-frame clones, and not every one. The table shows about 130,000 clones, with about 90% occurring only once. The V and J ends lost 2 bases and 0 bases respectively, with 14 bases between them. CDR1 is SGHVS and CDR2 is FQNEAQ in the germline V gene. There are 17 residues in the CDR3. This chain links TRBV7-8 with TRBJ1-3; D may be TRBD1 (5 bases). The TCR comes from an adult in good health. Source: peripheral blood, taken on day 0 of AZD1222 vaccination. The CDR3 region is CASSLYPEGTSGNTIYF. The DNA for the CDR3 is TGTGCCAGCAGCTTATACCCTGAAGGGACCTCTGGAAACACCATATATTTT.